The present T cell receptor (beta chain) was sequenced within a study of T-cell reconstitution after alpha-beta-depleted transplantation in children. General study results and limits: Newly produced T cells mostly provided counts and TCRbeta diversity after one year, as hyperexpanded clones declined. After transplant, at about two months, alpha-beta T cells were reportedly derived from several hundred expanded graft clones. High day-60 TCRbeta diversity in some patients came from surviving recipient T cells and thymic progenitors.

Concerning this clonotype: No antigen is known for it.

Preparing the TCRbeta library involved the use of unique molecular identifiers. In TCRdb, the PCR reads were re-called with MiXCR into one record per CDR3 protein. The sample contains almost 250,000 distinct CDR3 sequences, about 25% of which appear only once. Sequencing used PBMCs, obtained before TCRalphabeta/CD19-depleted stem cell transplant. The source of this sequence is a girl aged 2 to 9 with Fanconi anemia, due to receive a stem cell transplant.

The CDR3 DNA reads TGCGCCAGCAGCCAAGGGCCCACAGGGGGTTCCTACGAGCAGTACTTC. This gives the protein CASSQGPTGGSYEQYF. The rearrangement uses TRBV4-1 and TRBJ2-7, with 8 positions matching TRBD1. The CDR3 spans 16 residues. Germline CDR1 is MGHRA and CDR2 is YSYEKL. After removal of 1 base from V and 1 base from J, the junction contained 6 bases not matched to a gene.